This TCR beta chain was captured by sequencing in a study of technical replicates of blood from a few donors. The CDR3 consists of 14 residues. CDR1 is MRHNA and CDR2 is SNTAGT in the germline V gene. The germline V and J ends were trimmed by 8 bases and 5 bases, with 15 bases remaining between them. Libraries were prepared by immunoSEQ multiplex PCR; TCRdb keeps only in-frame clonotypes and omits some of them. The table includes more than 80,000 clones, 95% detected once. V and J are TRBV6-4 and TRBJ2-2; weak D call: TRBD2 (6 bases). What was sequenced was T cells isolated from PBMCs. The TCR comes from a human donor in good health. As DNA, the CDR3 is TGTGCCAGCCGCCGGGACTTGGATACCGGGGAGCTGTTTTTT. Protein sequence: CASRRDLDTGELFF.